These 17 T cell receptor beta chains originate from one sample sequenced in a study of OX40 agonist ivuxolimab in advanced cancers. Assay: immunoSEQ multiplex PCR; the TCRdb copy retains only in-frame clones and omits some. The sample shows some 74,000 clones, 85% to 90% of them seen only once. The specimen was CD4+ or CD8+ T cells sorted from blood, collected in a trial of the OX40 agonist ivuxolimab. The receptors were sampled from an adult with an advanced solid tumor such as melanoma, head and neck, liver or kidney cancer.

The chain links TRBV25-1 to TRBJ2-7, with 7 bases lining up with TRBD1. CDR3 size: 14 residues. The V gene end was trimmed by 4 bases and the J gene end by 7 bases; junction bases not matched to a gene: 10. Germline V lookup: CDR1 MGHDK, CDR2 SYGVNS. CDR3 nucleotides: TGTGCCAGCAGTGTAGGGGGCGGTCTATTGGAGCAGTACTTC. Translation gives CASSVGGGLLEQYF.

The chain carries TRBV5-4 and TRBJ2-3, with D perhaps matching TRBD2 (6 bases). Trimming cost V 5 bases and J 2 bases, with 9 bases left between them. The CDR3 contains 13 residues. The germline CDR1 and CDR2 sequences are SGHNT and YYREEE (reference sequence). Here the CDR3 reads CASRREFTDTQYF. CDR3 nucleotides: TGTGCCAGCAGACGGGAGTTCACAGATACGCAGTATTTT.

This sequence joins TRBV5-4 and TRBJ1-2, with TRBD1 identical over 7 bases. This CDR3 is 15 amino acids long. V gave up 4 bases and J gave up 0 bases; unmatched junction bases: 6. Germline CDR1 and CDR2: SGHNT and YYREEE (reference sequence). CDR3 sequence: CASSRYGTANYGYTF. The DNA for the CDR3 is TGTGCCAGCAGCCGATACGGGACAGCTAACTATGGCTACACCTTC.

The chain uses TRBV7-6 and TRBJ1-1, with D hard to call. The CDR3 spans 14 residues. The germline CDR1 and CDR2 sequences are SGHVS and FNYEAQ. The germline V and J ends were trimmed by 5 bases and 1 base, with 11 bases remaining between them. The CDR3 nucleotides read TGTGCCAGCAGCCCCGGGATATCGAACACTGAAGCTTTCTTT. It encodes CASSPGISNTEAFF.

Only one count was recorded for this clone. The rearrangement joins TRBV7-9 to TRBJ2-3; TRBD2 agrees at 8 bases. The V segment lost 5 bases and the J segment 1 base; nucleotides outside the gene matches: 5. Germline-derived CDR1 and CDR2 are SEHNR and FQNEAQ (reference sequence). CDR3 length: 15 amino acids. In DNA, the CDR3 is TGTGCCAGCAGCCCCGAACTAGCGGGCACAGATACGCAGTATTTT. Residues: CASSPELAGTDTQYF.

V usage is TRBV5-5 and J usage is TRBJ1-1; D remains ambiguous. CDR1 and CDR2 (germline): SGHKS, YYEKEE (reference sequence). V lost 2 bases to trimming and J lost 0 bases, with 20 bases between them. This CDR3 is built from 18 residues. The CDR3 here is CASSFDAQERKMNTEAFF. CDR3 bases: TGTGCCAGCAGCTTTGATGCTCAGGAAAGGAAGATGAACACTGAAGCTTTCTTT.

The chain carries TRBV11-2 and TRBJ1-1; D not resolved. V gave up 2 bases and J gave up 1 base, with 11 bases separating them. CDR1 is SGHAT and CDR2 is FQNNGV in the germline V gene. The CDR3 is made up of 15 amino acids. This CDR3 is CASSLNSHGNTEAFF. DNA for the CDR3: TGTGCCAGCAGCTTAAATAGTCATGGGAACACTGAAGCTTTCTTT.

The chain couples TRBV6-5 to TRBJ1-1; 9 bases map to TRBD1. Germline CDR1 MNHEY, CDR2 SVGAGI. The CDR3 length is 14 residues. J gave up 4 bases and V 0 bases, and 0 bases lay outside the gene matches. CDR3 region: CASSYSGQGTEAFF. The CDR3 coding sequence is TGTGCCAGCAGTTACTCGGGACAGGGCACTGAAGCTTTCTTT.

The CDR3 reads CASSFPWKGKNTEAFF. DNA of the CDR3: TGTGCCAGCAGCTTCCCCTGGAAGGGGAAGAACACTGAAGCTTTCTTT. This sequence joins TRBV11-2 and TRBJ1-1; D perhaps matches TRBD1 (5 bases). Germline V gene data show CDR1 as SGHAT and CDR2 as FQNNGV. Trimming removed 3 bases from V and 1 base from J, with 15 bases in between. The CDR3 extends over 16 amino acids. The whole variable domain, filled in from reference TRBV11-2 and TRBJ1-1, reads EAGVAQSPRYKIIEKRQSVAFWCNPISGHATLYWYQQILGQGPKLLIQFQNNGVVDDSQLPKDRFSAERLKGVDSTLKIQPAKLEDSAVYLCASSFPWKGKNTEAFFGQGTRLTVV.

V usage is TRBV6-1 and J usage is TRBJ1-2; possible D gene TRBD1, 6 bases. CDR3 length equals 14 residues. Trimming removed 7 bases at V and 4 bases at J, with 16 bases between. CDR1 is MNHNS, CDR2 SASEGT, per germline. The CDR3 loop reads CASTEWGLGYGYTF. The CDR3, as DNA: TGTGCCAGCACCGAGTGGGGGCTCGGCTATGGCTACACCTTC.

This sequence joins TRBV5-1 and TRBJ1-1; 7 bases fit TRBD1. Germline loops: CDR1 SGHRS, CDR2 YFSETQ. This CDR3 has 13 amino acids. The V gene end was trimmed by 8 bases and the J gene end by 3 bases; junction bases not matched to a gene: 7. CDR3 residues: CASTTGYDTEAFF. In DNA, the CDR3 is TGCGCCAGTACGACAGGGTACGACACTGAAGCTTTCTTT.

The chain links TRBV14 to TRBJ2-7; D ambiguous. The germline V and J ends were trimmed by 1 base and 7 bases, with 8 bases remaining between them. This CDR3 spans 12 amino acids. CDR1 is SGHDN and CDR2 is FVKESK in the germline V gene. As DNA, the CDR3 is TGTGCCAGCAGCCAAGGAGCCTGGGAGCAGTACTTC. Its translation: CASSQGAWEQYF.

The J gene is TRBJ2-7, the V gene TRBV6-6; perhaps TRBD1 as D (8 bases). The CDR3 contains 16 residues. V shed 6 bases and J shed 3 bases, with 21 bases lying between them. Per germline, CDR1 MNHNY and CDR2 SVGAGI (reference sequence). The CDR3 region is CASSPGLRQGNYEQYF. In nucleotides, the CDR3 is TGTGCCAGCAGCCCGGGACTAAGACAGGGGAACTACGAGCAGTACTTC.

The V call is TRBV27, the J call TRBJ2-1, with 7 bases that match TRBD2. Germline CDR1 reads MNHEY; CDR2 reads SMNVEV (reference sequence). There are 14 residues in the CDR3. Trimming took 5 bases from V and 6 from J; bases not matched to a gene: 7. CDR3 in DNA: TGTGCCAGCAGTACGAAGGGACTATCCAATGAGCAGTTCTTC. It is translated as CASSTKGLSNEQFF.

A single count supports this clone. This chain connects TRBV19 to TRBJ2-3; D not resolved. V gave up 1 base and J gave up 2 bases, with 10 bases separating them. This CDR3 spans 15 amino acids. Germline V gene data show CDR1 as LNHDA and CDR2 as SQIVND (reference sequence). The CDR3 region has the DNA TGTGCCAGTAGTATAGGAACTATCCACACAGATACGCAGTATTTT. It yields the protein CASSIGTIHTDTQYF.

Comment on this clone: This same CDR3 is encoded by further DNA sequences in the sample. The J gene is TRBJ2-5, the V gene TRBV6-5; weak D call: TRBD1 (6 bases). The CDR3 length is 12 residues. Trimming cost V 7 bases and J 4 bases, with 10 bases left between them. Germline-derived CDR1 and CDR2 are MNHEY and SVGAGI. The CDR3 sequence is CASTGVGETQYF. The CDR3 DNA reads as TGTGCCAGCACAGGGGTAGGAGAGACCCAGTACTTC.

V usage is TRBV7-2 and J usage is TRBJ1-3; D gene ambiguous. The CDR3 covers 14 residues. V dropped 3 bases and J dropped 0 bases, with 6 bases sitting between them. The V gene's germline CDR1 is SGHTA and CDR2 FQGNSA. This CDR3 is CASSFPISGNTIYF. The CDR3 DNA follows: TGTGCCAGCAGCTTCCCTATCTCTGGAAACACCATATATTTT. Using reference TRBV7-2 and TRBJ1-3 for the parts outside the CDR3, the full variable domain is GAGVSQSPSNKVTEKGKDVELRCDPISGHTALYWYRQSLGQGLEFLIYFQGNSAPDKSGLPSDRFSAERTGGSVSTLTIQRTQQEDSAVYLCASSFPISGNTIYFGEGSWLTVV.